These T cell receptor beta chains were read from a single sample in a study of blood T cell repertoires in COVID-19. Only in-frame clones appear in the TCRdb table, and some are missing; sequencing was by immunoSEQ multiplex PCR. The table has roughly 80,000 clones, around 85% seen once. The source material was peripheral blood. The receptors here all came from an older man in a cohort sampled during active COVID-19. The CDR3 runs from the conserved cysteine through the conserved F or W. D genes are given only for firm matches. Clone sizes are given selectively: once, few, many, or a class where the clone is expanded.

>TRBD2|TRBJ2-7|TRBV7-2|few
TGTGCCAGCAGCTTAGAGACTAGCGGGGGGTACGAGCAGTACTTC
CASSLETSGGYEQYF
>-|TRBJ2-1|TRBV7-9|-
TGTGCCAGCAGTCTGAGCGATGAGCAGTTCTTC
CASSLSDEQFF
>TRBD1|TRBJ2-7|TRBV27|few
TGTGCCAGCAGCAAGGACAGGGCCTACGAGCAGTACTTC
CASSKDRAYEQYF
>TRBD1|TRBJ1-2|TRBV28|-
TGTGCCAGCAGTCTCCAGGGGGCTTCCTATGGCTACACCTTC
CASSLQGASYGYTF
>TRBD1|TRBJ1-2|TRBV5-1|-
TGCGCCAGCAGCCACGACCTGACAGGGGACTATGGCTACACCTTC
CASSHDLTGDYGYTF
>-|TRBJ2-5|TRBV29-1|once
TGCAGCTCATACGGGCCAGGGGTATATGAGACCCAGTACTTC
CSSYGPGVYETQYF
>TRBD1|TRBJ2-7|TRBV11-2|-
TGTGCCAGCAGCTTAGATAGGACAGGAGGCTACGAGCAGTACTTC
CASSLDRTGGYEQYF
>TRBD1|TRBJ2-1|TRBV6-5|-
TGTGCCAGCAGGGGGACAGGGGCATACAATGAGCAGTTCTTC
CASRGTGAYNEQFF
>TRBD1|TRBJ1-1|TRBV2|-
TGTGCCAGCCAGGGGGCCAGGGGGACTGAAGCTTTCTTT
CASQGARGTEAFF
>TRBD2|TRBJ2-1|TRBV28|-
TGTGCCAGCAGCCTTCTAGCGGTGGGGAACAATGAGCAGTTCTTC
CASSLLAVGNNEQFF
>TRBD1|TRBJ2-3|TRBV5-4|-
TGTGCCAGCACCCGGAGGCGGACAGGGGGCACAGATACGCAGTATTTT
CASTRRRTGGTDTQYF
>-|TRBJ1-1|TRBV3-1/TRBV3-2|once
TGTGCCAGCAGCCCTCATGGTGGGGACATGAACACTGAAGCTTTCTTT
CASSPHGGDMNTEAFF
>TRBD1|TRBJ2-3|TRBV5-1|-
TGCGCCAGCAGCTTCGGACAGGGCTACACAGATACGCAGTATTTT
CASSFGQGYTDTQYF
>TRBD1|TRBJ2-2|TRBV10-3|-
TGTGCCATCAGGACAGGGTTGAACACCGGGGAGCTGTTTTTT
CAIRTGLNTGELFF